This T cell receptor (beta chain) stems from a study of blood T cell repertoires in COVID-19. Study at large: The analysed material was cDNA or gDNA that came from T cells, B-cell-depleted T cells, or PBMCs.

This CDR3 comprises 17 residues. V trimming: 2 bases; J trimming: 2 bases; junction bases outside the gene matches: 9. CDR1 and CDR2 (germline): SGHDT, YYEEEE. Original processing methods: Estimation of nucleated cell counts relied on the amplification of reference gene primers. Data came from immunoSEQ multiplex PCR; TCRdb stores just in-frame clones and leaves some out. V, J and clone size derive from that table, while D and trimming were established from the DNA sequence. The sample includes 150,000 to 200,000 clones, 84% of them seen just once. The gene calls are TRBV5-6 and TRBJ2-1; TRBD2 matches 8 bases. The clonotype comes from a middle-aged man who had recovered from COVID-19. The sample taken for sequencing was peripheral blood. The CDR3 reads CASSFSGRGGPYNEQFF. Here the CDR3 DNA reads TGTGCCAGCAGCTTCTCCGGTCGCGGGGGGCCCTACAATGAGCAGTTCTTC.